A single sample is the source of the 2 T cell receptor beta chains below, sequenced in a study of Ad26.COV2.S vaccination and SARS-CoV-2 variants listed by TCRdb under 2021. Library prep was done by the immunoSEQ multiplex PCR assay. Entries here come from immuneACCESS through TCRdb and include only in-frame sequences with V and J called. Some clones fail to appear in such tables; in the studies checked, an unresolved V gene covers under half of the shortfall, and the cause of the remainder is unknown. This sample gives over 110,000 clones in total; roughly 90% of them show up just once. The ten biggest clones cover 4.5% to 6% of the sample. The sample's time point label is to be understood as: individuals recovered from natural SARS-CoV-2 infection. This specimen was peripheral blood, taken after recovery from COVID-19. The receptors shown here come from a human donor who had recovered from COVID-19.

This chain connects TRBV19 to TRBJ1-5; perhaps TRBD1 as D (6 bases). This CDR3 comprises 15 residues. V gave up 10 bases and J gave up 0 bases, with 16 bases separating them. CDR1 is LNHDA, CDR2 SQIVND, per germline (reference sequence). CDR3 amino acids: CATGRGQTSNQPQHF. CDR3 nucleotide sequence: TGTGCCACCGGGCGGGGGCAGACTAGCAATCAGCCCCAGCATTTT.

The chain employs TRBV6-1 and TRBJ2-1; D is uncertain. The CDR3 extends over 15 amino acids. Trimming stripped 2 bases from V and 1 base from J, with 9 bases between. Germline CDR1 is MNHNS and CDR2 is SASEGT. The CDR3 sequence: CASSESAYSYNEQFF. CDR3 in DNA: TGTGCCAGCAGTGAAAGTGCCTATTCCTACAATGAGCAGTTCTTC.